The 27 T cell receptor beta chains below all came from one sample that was sequenced in a study of T cells after yellow fever vaccination. Each CDR3 protein gets one entry after TCRdb re-called the 5' RACE reads with MiXCR. This sample carries about 130,000 distinct CDR3 sequences, 7.4% of them seen once, and the ten largest clones take around 2.7%. Sequencing used CD4+ T cells sorted from PBMCs, obtained 9 to 10 days after the first yellow fever vaccination. These receptors originate from a man between 18 and 35 years old who received the YFV17D yellow fever vaccine.

This clonotype was counted between two and nine times. The V call is TRBV2, the J call TRBJ1-3; D gene ambiguous. Trimming shortened V by 3 bases and J by 7 bases, and 4 bases separated the two germline ends. The CDR3 sequence is 11 residues long. Looked up from germline, CDR1 is SNHLY and CDR2 is FYNNEI. CDR3 protein: CASSDFNTIYF. The CDR3, as DNA: TGTGCCAGCAGTGACTTCAACACCATATATTTT.

This clonotype was recorded at least ten times. In nucleotides, the CDR3 is TGTGCCAGCAGCCGCCAAGGCGGTACGAAAACAGGGGGCTTTGTGGAGACCCAGTACTTC. Its translation is CASSRQGGTKTGGFVETQYF. The rearrangement joins TRBV4-2 to TRBJ2-5, with 9 bases that match TRBD1. The CDR3 is made up of 20 amino acids. In germline, CDR1 is LGHNA, CDR2 YNFKEQ. Trimming cost V 4 bases and J 5 bases; bases outside gene matches: 23.

This clonotype was seen repeatedly, ten times or more. The rearrangement joins TRBV19 to TRBJ1-2, with 12 bases fitting TRBD1. CDR3 length: 15 residues. The J segment lost 4 bases and the V segment lost 3 bases, leaving 3 bases of the junction unmatched. The germline CDR1 and CDR2 sequences are LNHDA and SQIVND (reference sequence). The CDR3 nucleotides are TGTGCCAGTAGTATCCCGGGACAGGGGGCCTATGGCTACACCTTC. It codes for CASSIPGQGAYGYTF.

The chain recombines TRBV5-1 with TRBJ2-1; D is undetermined. CDR3 length: 14 residues. Per the germline V gene, CDR1 is SGHRS and CDR2 is YFSETQ. The V end was cut by 1 base, the J end by 7 bases, with 12 bases between. The CDR3 DNA reads as TGCGCCAGCAGCTTGACAGTAGTGAGGAATGAGCAGTTCTTC. This codes for CASSLTVVRNEQFF.

V usage is TRBV7-9 and J usage is TRBJ2-3, with D maybe TRBD2 (6 bases). The germline gives CDR1 SEHNR, CDR2 FQNEAQ (reference sequence). CDR3 size: 16 residues. The V end was cut by 6 bases, the J end by 2 bases, with 18 bases between. CDR3 in amino acids: CASSLPRRGPTDTQYF. CDR3 DNA sequence: TGTGCCAGCAGTTTACCCAGGCGGGGCCCCACAGATACGCAGTATTTT.

The rearrangement joins TRBV7-2 to TRBJ2-1; D is perhaps TRBD1 or TRBD2 (5 bases each). The V and J ends lost 4 bases and 5 bases respectively, with 12 bases between them. Germline assignment: CDR1 SGHTA and CDR2 FQGNSA. The CDR3 consists of 14 residues. CDR3: CASSYPGTNNEQFF. The DNA for the CDR3 is TGTGCCAGCAGCTACCCCGGGACGAACAATGAGCAGTTCTTC.

This chain joins TRBV7-2 and TRBJ2-2; no clear D gene. CDR3 length: 13 amino acids. Germline loops: CDR1 SGHTA, CDR2 FQGNSA. Trimming pared 2 bases from V and 1 base from J, leaving 2 bases between. For the CDR3, the DNA is TGTGCCAGCAGCTTATTGAACACCGGGGAGCTGTTTTTT. It yields the protein CASSLLNTGELFF.

This clonotype has at least ten counts. The chain couples TRBV6-6 to TRBJ1-2; 9 bases are a match to TRBD1. Germline-derived CDR1 and CDR2 are MNHNY and SVGAGI (reference sequence). V lost 2 bases and J lost 3; bases outside the gene matches: 1. The CDR3 is made up of 14 amino acids. The CDR3 reads CASSYRTGDYGYTF. CDR3 in DNA: TGTGCCAGCAGTTACCGGACAGGGGACTATGGCTACACCTTC.

This clonotype was detected ten times or more. J is TRBJ1-2 and V is TRBV29-1, with a tentative D call TRBD1 (5 bases). CDR3 length: 16 amino acids. V was shortened by 5 bases and J by 4 bases, with 23 bases between the two germline ends. CDR1 SQVTM and CDR2 ANQGSEA come from the germline V gene. For the CDR3, the DNA is TGCAGCGTTAGTGAAGGTGAGCTGGGACCACTCTATGGCTACACCTTC. Amino acids: CSVSEGELGPLYGYTF.

The table lists this clonotype with many counts. The rearrangement joins TRBV7-8 to TRBJ2-3, with D hard to call. Germline CDR1 reads SGHVS; CDR2 reads FQNEAQ. V lost 0 bases and J lost 5, with 6 bases in between. The length of the CDR3 is 13 residues. The CDR3 spells CASSLARRDTQYF. CDR3 nucleotides: TGTGCCAGCAGCTTAGCGCGTCGAGATACGCAGTATTTT.

In DNA, the CDR3 is TGTGCCAGCAGCTCCCTGGGGGGGTCTGAAGCTTTCTTT. As protein: CASSSLGGSEAFF. The rearrangement uses TRBV11-2 and TRBJ1-1; D may be TRBD1 (5 bases). The CDR3 loop spans 13 amino acids. The germline V gene encodes CDR1 SGHAT and CDR2 FQNNGV. V was trimmed by 4 bases and J by 6 bases, leaving 12 bases between them. Full variable domain (rest looked up from reference TRBV11-2 and TRBJ1-1): EAGVAQSPRYKIIEKRQSVAFWCNPISGHATLYWYQQILGQGPKLLIQFQNNGVVDDSQLPKDRFSAERLKGVDSTLKIQPAKLEDSAVYLCASSSLGGSEAFFGQGTRLTVV.

This clonotype appeared a few times. The chain has TRBV28 and TRBJ1-1, with D possibly being TRBD1 (6 bases). The V end lost 5 bases, the J end lost 6 bases, and 16 bases lay between the germline ends. Germline lookup yields CDR1 MDHEN and CDR2 SYDVKM. The CDR3 loop spans 14 amino acids. CDR3 amino acids: CASSIPRQVPEAFF. The CDR3 DNA sequence: TGTGCCAGCAGTATCCCTCGACAGGTACCTGAAGCTTTCTTT. The variable domain in full, completed from reference TRBV28 and TRBJ1-1, reads DVKVTQSSRYLVKRTGEKVFLECVQDMDHENMFWYRQDPGLGLRLIYFSYDVKMKEKGDIPEGYSVSREKKERFSLILESASTNQTSMYLCASSIPRQVPEAFFGQGTRLTVV.

This clonotype has at least ten counts. The chain carries TRBV12-3 or TRBV12-4 and TRBJ2-5; the match to TRBD2 covers 8 bases. With V trimmed by 6 bases and J by 1 base, 7 bases remained unmatched. The CDR3 has 15 residues. This CDR3 reads CASSLIAGSQETQYF. CDR3 coding DNA: TGTGCCAGCAGCCTAATAGCGGGATCCCAAGAGACCCAGTACTTC.

Many counts were recorded for this clonotype. The chain is built from TRBV5-1 and TRBJ2-5; D may be TRBD1 (5 bases). The CDR3 length is 14 residues. In germline, CDR1 is SGHRS, CDR2 YFSETQ. Trimming removed 2 bases at V and 5 bases at J, with 13 bases between. In nucleotides, the CDR3 is TGCGCCAGCAGCTTCCAGGGTGGGTACGAGACCCAGTACTTC. Translating it yields CASSFQGGYETQYF.

This clonotype was counted at least ten times. The chain employs TRBV7-2 and TRBJ1-3; 7 bases are shared with TRBD1. The CDR3 loop spans 17 amino acids. V shed 5 bases, J shed 0 bases, and the junction held 10 bases outside the gene matches. Germline-derived CDR1 and CDR2 are SGHTA and FQGNSA. CDR3 in DNA: TGTGCCAGCAGCACCCGCGGGACAGTTAGCTCTGGAAACACCATATATTTT. Its protein product is CASSTRGTVSSGNTIYF. Together with reference TRBV7-2 and TRBJ1-3, the CDR3 gives the full variable domain: GAGVSQSPSNKVTEKGKDVELRCDPISGHTALYWYRQSLGQGLEFLIYFQGNSAPDKSGLPSDRFSAERTGGSVSTLTIQRTQQEDSAVYLCASSTRGTVSSGNTIYFGEGSWLTVV.

Notes on this clonotype: Just one base apart from a much larger clone, this may be a read error. The chain employs TRBV5-1 and TRBJ1-1; a weak D match, TRBD1 (5 bases). CDR3 length: 14 residues. V was cut by 4 bases and J by 4 bases, with 14 bases left in between. The germline gives CDR1 SGHRS, CDR2 YFSETQ. The DNA for the CDR3 is TGCGCCAGCAGCACGGGGCGGGTGGGCACTGAAGCTTTCTTT. This codes for CASSTGRVGTEAFF.

Many counts were recorded for this clonotype. An end of the junction does not agree with germline; a read error may underlie this. The CDR3 protein is CASSPRGTAVRETQYF. As DNA, the CDR3 is TGTGCCAGCTCCCCACGAGGGACTGCCGTGAGAGAGACCCAGTACTTC. The rearrangement links TRBV18 to TRBJ2-5, with a weak D call TRBD2 (6 bases). CDR1 is KGHSH, CDR2 LQKENI, per germline. The CDR3 has 16 amino acids.

Ten or more counts support this clonotype. CDR3 sequence (DNA): TGTGCCAGCAGTTTATCAGGTTGGGAGACCCAGTACTTC. This sequence encodes CASSLSGWETQYF. The rearrangement joins TRBV27 to TRBJ2-5; unclear D gene. Trimming took 0 bases from V and 5 from J, leaving 7 bases between them. The germline V gene encodes CDR1 MNHEY and CDR2 SMNVEV (reference sequence). CDR3 length: 13 amino acids.

This clonotype was seen many times. The rearrangement uses TRBV6-2 or TRBV6-3 and TRBJ1-1; tentative D call: TRBD1 (5 bases). CDR1 is MNHEY, CDR2 SVGEGT, per germline. Trimming removed 6 bases at V and 11 bases at J, with 13 bases between. The CDR3 runs 11 residues. As DNA, the CDR3 is TGTGCCAGCAGGAGGCAGGGTCCGGCTTTCTTT. It translates to CASRRQGPAFF.

This clonotype has a single count. A much larger clone is a single base away; this may be a read error. The genes are TRBV12-3 or TRBV12-4 and TRBJ2-7; 8 nucleotides align to TRBD1. CDR3 length: 14 amino acids. Trimming took 5 bases from V and 2 from J; bases not matched to a gene: 5. This CDR3 reads CASSMDRVAYEQYF. The CDR3, as DNA: TGTGCCAGCAGTATGGACAGGGTCGCCTACGAGCAGTACTTC.

In this sample, this clonotype turned up many times. The genes are TRBV5-1 and TRBJ1-4; D is perhaps TRBD1 (5 bases). The CDR3 loop spans 16 amino acids. V was shortened by 4 bases and J by 2 bases, with 15 bases between the two germline ends. Germline lookup yields CDR1 SGHRS and CDR2 YFSETQ. The CDR3 sequence is CASSLSTGGTNEKLFF. The CDR3 bases are TGCGCCAGCAGCCTTTCTACAGGAGGCACTAATGAAAAACTGTTTTTT.

This clonotype was seen many times. The gene calls are TRBV28 and TRBJ1-5; D possibly corresponds to TRBD1 (6 bases). CDR1 is MDHEN and CDR2 is SYDVKM in the germline V gene. The CDR3 runs 15 residues. V was trimmed by 4 bases and J by 3 bases, leaving 13 bases between them. The DNA of the CDR3 is TGTGCCAGCAGTTCAGGAGGGGGGAACAATCAGCCCCAGCATTTT. It yields the protein CASSSGGGNNQPQHF. Combining the CDR3 with reference TRBV28 and TRBJ1-5 gives the whole variable domain DVKVTQSSRYLVKRTGEKVFLECVQDMDHENMFWYRQDPGLGLRLIYFSYDVKMKEKGDIPEGYSVSREKKERFSLILESASTNQTSMYLCASSSGGGNNQPQHFGDGTRLSIL.

This clonotype was recorded many times. The rearrangement joins TRBV12-3 or TRBV12-4 to TRBJ2-2; no firm D call. Trimming took 5 bases from V and 0 from J, leaving 10 bases between them. The CDR3 consists of 15 residues. CDR3 residues: CASSPYIANTGELFF. The CDR3 bases are TGTGCCAGCAGTCCGTACATTGCGAACACCGGGGAGCTGTTTTTT.

This clonotype was detected many times. V gene TRBV6-1 combines with J gene TRBJ2-7, with D unclear. Germline V gene lookup returns CDR1 MNHNS and CDR2 SASEGT. This CDR3 is built from 13 residues. Between the trimmed V and J ends, which lost 5 bases and 0 bases, there was a span of 8 bases. The chain's CDR3 is CASSQRSSYEQYF. CDR3 DNA: TGTGCCAGCAGTCAAAGGAGCTCCTACGAGCAGTACTTC.

At least ten counts were recorded for this clonotype. This chain uses TRBV5-1 with TRBJ2-3; no clear D gene. The ends were cut back, 3 bases at V and 7 bases at J, with 9 bases in the middle. CDR1 and CDR2 from the germline V gene are SGHRS and YFSETQ. CDR3 length equals 12 residues. In nucleotides, the CDR3 is TGCGCCAGCAGCTCCGTTCCTAATACGCAGTATTTT. Protein: CASSSVPNTQYF.

This clonotype was counted ten times or more. J is TRBJ2-3 and V is TRBV5-1, with 8 bases that match TRBD1. The CDR3 is made up of 18 amino acids. Germline V gives CDR1 SGHRS, CDR2 YFSETQ. The V segment lost 3 bases and the J segment 0 bases; nucleotides outside the gene matches: 12. The CDR3 DNA follows: TGCGCCAGCAGCTACGGACAGGGAACTCCTGCTAGCACAGATACGCAGTATTTT. It is translated as CASSYGQGTPASTDTQYF.

V and J are TRBV28 and TRBJ1-6; D ambiguous. This CDR3 has 13 amino acids. The V gene lost 6 bases and the J gene lost 7 bases, with 10 bases spanning the gap. Germline assignment: CDR1 MDHEN and CDR2 SYDVKM. The CDR3 DNA follows: TGTGCCAGCAGCCGGCAGGTCAATTCACCCCTCCACTTT. The encoded protein is CASSRQVNSPLHF.